This T cell receptor beta chain is from a study of T cell responses to AZD1222 COVID-19 vaccine. This clone was detected once. Antigen specificity is unknown. General study points: Recipients of AZD1222 seropositive at baseline numbered only 6 or 7.

Per germline, CDR1 MDHEN and CDR2 SYDVKM. The CDR3 is made up of 19 amino acids. The V end lost 5 bases, the J end lost 5 bases, and 30 bases lay between the germline ends. The method was immunoSEQ multiplex PCR; TCRdb's version includes in-frame clones alone and lacks a portion of them. The top ten hold 12% of the sample, which has 130,000 or so clones, approximately 86% seen once. The input for sequencing was peripheral blood, taken on day 0 of AZD1222 vaccination. V and J are TRBV28 and TRBJ1-1; tentatively, D is TRBD1 (6 bases). The clonotype comes from an adult in good health. CDR3 nucleotides: TGTGCCAGCAGTCTCCTTTGGGCGGGGGCAGGGTTTATAGTGACTGAAGCTTTCTTT. Encoded protein: CASSLLWAGAGFIVTEAFF.